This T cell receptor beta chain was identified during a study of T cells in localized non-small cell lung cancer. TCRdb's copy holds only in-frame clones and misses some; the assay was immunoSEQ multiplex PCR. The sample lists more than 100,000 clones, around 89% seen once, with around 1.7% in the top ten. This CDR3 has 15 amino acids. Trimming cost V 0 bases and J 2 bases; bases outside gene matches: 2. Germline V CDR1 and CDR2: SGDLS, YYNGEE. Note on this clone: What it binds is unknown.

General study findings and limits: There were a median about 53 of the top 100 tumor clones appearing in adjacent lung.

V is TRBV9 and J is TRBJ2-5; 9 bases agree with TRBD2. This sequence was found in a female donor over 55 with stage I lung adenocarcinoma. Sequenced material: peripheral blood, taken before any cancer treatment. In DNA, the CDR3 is TGTGCCAGCAGCGTAGCGGCGGGAGGGCAAGAGACCCAGTACTTC. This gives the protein CASSVAAGGQETQYF.